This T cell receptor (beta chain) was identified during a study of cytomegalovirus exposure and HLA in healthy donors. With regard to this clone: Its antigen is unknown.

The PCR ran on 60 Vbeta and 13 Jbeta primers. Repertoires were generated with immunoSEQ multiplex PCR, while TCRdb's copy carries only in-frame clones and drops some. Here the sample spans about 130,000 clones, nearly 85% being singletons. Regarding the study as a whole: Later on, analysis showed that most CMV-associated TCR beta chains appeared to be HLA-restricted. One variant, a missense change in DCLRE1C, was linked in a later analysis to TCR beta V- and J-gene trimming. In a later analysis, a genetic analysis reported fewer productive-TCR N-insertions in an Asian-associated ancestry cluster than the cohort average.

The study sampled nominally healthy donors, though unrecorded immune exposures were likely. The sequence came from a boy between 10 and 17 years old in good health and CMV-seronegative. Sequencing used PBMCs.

CDR3 nucleotide sequence: TGTGCCAGCAGCTGGGAGACTGAAGCTTTCTTT. Protein: CASSWETEAFF. The chain recombines TRBV7-2 with TRBJ1-1; D gene ambiguous. Germline loops: CDR1 SGHTA, CDR2 FQGNSA. The V gene lost 4 bases and the J gene lost 5 bases, with 5 bases spanning the gap. The CDR3 contains 11 residues.